This TCR beta chain came from a study of blood T cells in healthy people across ages. Study-level results: The recorded TCR beta diversity per million T cells decreased in a roughly linear manner with age.

Sample-barcoded 5' priming and a J-beta primer mix drove a second PCR of roughly 6 to 12 cycles. MiXCR was run by TCRdb on the 5' RACE reads, yielding one entry per CDR3 protein. The data show hundreds of thousands of distinct CDR3 sequences, with about 42% seen just once and approximately 18% held by the top ten. Each sample yielded at least 6 million isolated PBMCs. The V gene's germline CDR1 is SGHTA and CDR2 FQGNSA. V lost 4 bases and J lost 4; bases outside the gene matches: 9. The CDR3 runs 15 residues. A word on this clonotype: Its matching antigen is unknown.

The chain links TRBV7-2 to TRBJ1-1; 7 positions match TRBD1. The material sequenced was blood. This sequence originates from a man older than 75 in good health. Here the CDR3 reads CASSYGQAVGTEAFF. DNA for the CDR3: TGTGCCAGCAGCTACGGACAGGCTGTTGGCACTGAAGCTTTCTTT.